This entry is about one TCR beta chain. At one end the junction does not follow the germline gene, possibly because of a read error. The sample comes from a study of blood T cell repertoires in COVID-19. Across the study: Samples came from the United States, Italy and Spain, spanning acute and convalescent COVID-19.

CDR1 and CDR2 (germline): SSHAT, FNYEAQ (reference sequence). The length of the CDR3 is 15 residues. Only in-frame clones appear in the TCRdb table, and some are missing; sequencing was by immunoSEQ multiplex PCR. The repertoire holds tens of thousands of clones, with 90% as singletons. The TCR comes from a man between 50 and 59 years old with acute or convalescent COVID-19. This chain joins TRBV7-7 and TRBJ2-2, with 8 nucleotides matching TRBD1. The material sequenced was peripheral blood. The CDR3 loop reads CASSPAGGVTGELFF. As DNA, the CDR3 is TGTGCTAGCAGCCCGGCAGGGGGCGTCACCGGGGAGCTGTTTTTT. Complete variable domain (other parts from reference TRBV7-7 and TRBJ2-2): GAGVSQSPRYKVTKRGQDVTLRCDPISSHATLYWYQQALGQGPEFLTYFNYEAQPDKSGLPSDRFSAERPEGSISTLTIQRTEQRDSAMYRCASSPAGGVTGELFFGEGSRLTVL.